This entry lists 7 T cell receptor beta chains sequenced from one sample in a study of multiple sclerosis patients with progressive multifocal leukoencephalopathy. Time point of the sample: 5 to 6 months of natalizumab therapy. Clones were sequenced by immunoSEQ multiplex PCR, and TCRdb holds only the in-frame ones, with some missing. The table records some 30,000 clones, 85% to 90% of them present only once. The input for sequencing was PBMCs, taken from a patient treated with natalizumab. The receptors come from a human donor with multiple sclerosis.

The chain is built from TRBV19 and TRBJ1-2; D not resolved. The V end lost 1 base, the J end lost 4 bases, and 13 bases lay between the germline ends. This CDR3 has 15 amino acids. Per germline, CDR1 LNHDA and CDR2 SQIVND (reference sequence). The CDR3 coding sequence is TGTGCCAGTAGTATAGGAGGCAGAGAGATCTATGGCTACACCTTC. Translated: CASSIGGREIYGYTF.

The CDR3 loop is CASSLETGTGSNGAFF. In DNA, the CDR3 is TGTGCCAGCAGCCTAGAAACCGGGACAGGTTCGAATGGGGCTTTCTTT. This rearrangement joins TRBV7-8 to TRBJ1-1; 8 nucleotides match TRBD1. With V trimmed by 5 bases and J by 11 bases, 19 bases remained unmatched. CDR3 length: 16 residues. The germline V gene encodes CDR1 SGHVS and CDR2 FQNEAQ.

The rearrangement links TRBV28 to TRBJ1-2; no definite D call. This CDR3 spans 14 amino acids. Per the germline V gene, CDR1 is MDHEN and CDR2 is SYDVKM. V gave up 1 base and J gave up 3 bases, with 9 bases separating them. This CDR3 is CASSLSQTDYGYTF. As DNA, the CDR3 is TGTGCCAGCAGTTTATCACAGACCGACTATGGCTACACCTTC.

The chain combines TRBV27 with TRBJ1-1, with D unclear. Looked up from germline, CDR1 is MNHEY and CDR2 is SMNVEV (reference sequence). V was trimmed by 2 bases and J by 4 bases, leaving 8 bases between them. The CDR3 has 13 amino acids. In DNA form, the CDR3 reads TGTGCCAGCAGTTTAATAGAGACCACTGAAGCTTTCTTT. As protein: CASSLIETTEAFF.

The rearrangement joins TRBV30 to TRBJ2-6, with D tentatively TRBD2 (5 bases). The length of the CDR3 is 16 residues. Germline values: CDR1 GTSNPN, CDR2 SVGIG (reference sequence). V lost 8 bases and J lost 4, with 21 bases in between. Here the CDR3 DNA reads TGTGCCCGGGCGCGGGCCTGGACGGGGGGGGCCAACGTCCTGACTTTC. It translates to CARARAWTGGANVLTF.

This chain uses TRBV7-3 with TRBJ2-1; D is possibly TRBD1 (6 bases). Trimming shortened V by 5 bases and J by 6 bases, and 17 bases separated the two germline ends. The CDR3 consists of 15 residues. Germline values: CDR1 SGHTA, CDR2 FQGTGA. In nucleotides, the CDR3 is TGTGCCAGCAGCGAAAGGGGGATTTTGGGCAATGAGCAGTTCTTC. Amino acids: CASSERGILGNEQFF. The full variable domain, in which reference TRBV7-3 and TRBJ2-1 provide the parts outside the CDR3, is GAGVSQTPSNKVTEKGKYVELRCDPISGHTALYWYRQSLGQGPEFLIYFQGTGAADDSGLPNDRFFAVRPEGSVSTLKIQRTERGDSAVYLCASSERGILGNEQFFGPGTRLTVL.

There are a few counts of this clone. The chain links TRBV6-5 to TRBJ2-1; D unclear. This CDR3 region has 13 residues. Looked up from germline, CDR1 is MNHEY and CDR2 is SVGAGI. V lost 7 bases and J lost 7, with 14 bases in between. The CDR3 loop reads CASTQGRGNEQFF. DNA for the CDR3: TGTGCCAGCACCCAAGGACGTGGGAATGAGCAGTTCTTC.